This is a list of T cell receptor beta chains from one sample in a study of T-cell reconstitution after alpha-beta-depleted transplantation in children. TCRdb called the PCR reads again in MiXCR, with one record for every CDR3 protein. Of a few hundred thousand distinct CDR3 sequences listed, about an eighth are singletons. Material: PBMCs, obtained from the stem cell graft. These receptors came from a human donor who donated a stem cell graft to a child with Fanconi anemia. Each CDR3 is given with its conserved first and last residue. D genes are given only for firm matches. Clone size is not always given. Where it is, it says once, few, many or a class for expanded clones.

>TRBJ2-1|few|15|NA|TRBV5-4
TGTGCCAGCAGCTCCGGGACCCCCAAGGGAGATGAGCAGTTCTTC
CASSSGTPKGDEQFF
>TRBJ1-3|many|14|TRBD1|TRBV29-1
TGCAGCGTTGGCCTGGGACAGTCGGGAAACACCATATATTTT
CSVGLGQSGNTIYF
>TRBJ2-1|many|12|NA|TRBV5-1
TGCGCCAGCAGCTTGTCCAGTAGTGAGCAGTTCTTC
CASSLSSSEQFF
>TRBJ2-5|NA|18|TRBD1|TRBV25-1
TGTGCCAGCAGTGAATTCCTCTTCCGGGACAGGGGGCGAGAGACCCAGTACTTC
CASSEFLFRDRGRETQYF
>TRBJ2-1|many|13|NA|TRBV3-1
TGTGCCAGCAGCCAAGTCTCCTACAATGAGCAGTTCTTC
CASSQVSYNEQFF
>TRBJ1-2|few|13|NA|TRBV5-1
TGCGCCAGCAGTCCGAATACTAACTATGGCTACACCTTC
CASSPNTNYGYTF
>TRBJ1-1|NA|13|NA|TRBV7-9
TGTGCCAGCAGCACCCCACCGAACACTGAAGCTTTCTTT
CASSTPPNTEAFF
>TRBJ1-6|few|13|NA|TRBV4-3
TGCGCCAGCAGCCAAGACTTAAATTCACCCCTCCACTTT
CASSQDLNSPLHF
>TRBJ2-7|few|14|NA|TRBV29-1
TGCAGCGTTGAGGCGCCGAGGGGTTCGGACGAGCAGTACTTC
CSVEAPRGSDEQYF
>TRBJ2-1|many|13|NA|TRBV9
TGTGCCAGCAGCGTAGACGAGGGGGTTGAGCAGTTCTTC
CASSVDEGVEQFF
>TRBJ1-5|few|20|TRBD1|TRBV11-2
TGTGCCAGCAGCTCCCCCTCCCCCGGACAGGGGAAAAATAGCAATCAGCCCCAGCATTTT
CASSSPSPGQGKNSNQPQHF
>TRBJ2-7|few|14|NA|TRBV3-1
TGTGCCAGCAGCCAAGGTTTGGGCAACTACGAGCAGTACTTC
CASSQGLGNYEQYF
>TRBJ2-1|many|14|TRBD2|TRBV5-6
TGTGCCAGCAGCTTGGGTAGCGGGGGGCCCGAGCAGTTCTTC
CASSLGSGGPEQFF
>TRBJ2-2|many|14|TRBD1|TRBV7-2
TGTGCCAGCAGCACCGACAGGGTAATCGGGGAGCTGTTTTTT
CASSTDRVIGELFF
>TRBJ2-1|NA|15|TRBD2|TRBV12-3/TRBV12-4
TGTGCCAGCAGTTTTGGGCTAGCGGGGGGAGCTCAGCAGTTCTTC
CASSFGLAGGAQQFF
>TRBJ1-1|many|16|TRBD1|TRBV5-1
TGCGCCAGCAGCTTGGGGGGGACAGCTAAAATACATGAAGCTTTCTTT
CASSLGGTAKIHEAFF
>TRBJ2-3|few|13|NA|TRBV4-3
TGCGCCAGCAGCCAAGAAGGTACAGATACGCAGTATTTT
CASSQEGTDTQYF
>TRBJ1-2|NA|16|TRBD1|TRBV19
TGTGCCAGTAGTATTCTCGGGACAGGCCCTTACTATGGCTACACCTTC
CASSILGTGPYYGYTF
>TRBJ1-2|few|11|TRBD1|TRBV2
TGTGCCAGACAGGGGGCGGATGGCTACACCTTC
CARQGADGYTF
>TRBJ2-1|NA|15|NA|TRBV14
TGTGCCAGCAGCCAAGATTGGAGGGGAGAGTATGAGCAGTTCTTC
CASSQDWRGEYEQFF
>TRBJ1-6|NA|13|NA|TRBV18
TGTGCCAGCTCATGGCAGAGGGGATCACCCCTCCACTTT
CASSWQRGSPLHF
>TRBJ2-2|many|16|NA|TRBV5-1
TGCGCCAGCAGCTTGGCGGGGGCAAAGAACACCGGGGAGCTGTTTTTT
CASSLAGAKNTGELFF
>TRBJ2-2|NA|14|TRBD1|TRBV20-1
TGCAGTGCAAGCGGGACAGGGATTACCGGGGAGCTGTTTTTT
CSASGTGITGELFF
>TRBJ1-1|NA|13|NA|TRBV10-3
TGTGCCATCAGTGACCCCCCGAACACTGAAGCTTTCTTT
CAISDPPNTEAFF
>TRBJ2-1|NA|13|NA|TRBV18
TGTGCCAGCTCACCACCGTCGGTAAATGAGCAGTTCTTC
CASSPPSVNEQFF
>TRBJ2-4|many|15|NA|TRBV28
TGTGCCAGCAGTCCCCCATCGTTAGCCAAAAACATTCAGTACTTC
CASSPPSLAKNIQYF
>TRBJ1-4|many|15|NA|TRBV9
TGTGCCAGCAGCGTAGAGCACGGCGGGGATGAAAAACTGTTTTTT
CASSVEHGGDEKLFF
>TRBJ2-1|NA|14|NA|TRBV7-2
TGTGCCAGCAGCTTGGTGCGAGGGGAGAATGAGCAGTTCTTC
CASSLVRGENEQFF
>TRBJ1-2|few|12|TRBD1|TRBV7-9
TGTGCCAGCAGCCGCGACAGGGTTGGCTACACCTTC
CASSRDRVGYTF
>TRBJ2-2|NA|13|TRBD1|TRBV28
TGTGCCAGCTCGGGACAGCTCACCGGGGAGCTGTTTTTT
CASSGQLTGELFF
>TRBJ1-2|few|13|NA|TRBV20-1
TGCAGTGCTAGGAAAGGCCCTGGGGATGGCTACACCTTC
CSARKGPGDGYTF
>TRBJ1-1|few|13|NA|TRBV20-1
TGCAGTGCTCTCGACAGACGAAACACTGAAGCTTTCTTT
CSALDRRNTEAFF
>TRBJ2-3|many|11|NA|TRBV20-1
TGCAGTGCTATCGGGGCAGATACGCAGTATTTT
CSAIGADTQYF
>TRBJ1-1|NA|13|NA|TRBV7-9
TGTGCCAGCAGCCGCTCGGAGAACACTGAAGCTTTCTTT
CASSRSENTEAFF
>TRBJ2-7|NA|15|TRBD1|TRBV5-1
TGCGCCAGCAGCTTGTCATGGGACAGCTCCTACGAGCAGTACTTC
CASSLSWDSSYEQYF
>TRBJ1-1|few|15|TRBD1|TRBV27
TGTGCCAGCAGATTAGGGGGCGGGCTCGGGACTGAAGCTTTCTTT
CASRLGGGLGTEAFF
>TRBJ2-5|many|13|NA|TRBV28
TGTGCCAGCAGTTTATGGGGGCGGGAGACCCAGTACTTC
CASSLWGRETQYF
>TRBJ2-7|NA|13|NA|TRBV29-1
TGCAGCGTACGAGGGGTCCTCCTACGGGAGCAGTACTTC
CSVRGVLLREQYF
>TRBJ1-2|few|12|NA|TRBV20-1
TGCAGTGCCGCGGGCACGATCGATGGCTACACCTTC
CSAAGTIDGYTF
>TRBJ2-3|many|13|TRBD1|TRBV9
TGTGCCAGCAGCGCCACAGGGGTAGATACGCAGTATTTT
CASSATGVDTQYF
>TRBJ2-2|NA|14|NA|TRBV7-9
TGTGCCAGCAGCTCTACCATGAACACCGGGGAGCTGTTTTTT
CASSSTMNTGELFF
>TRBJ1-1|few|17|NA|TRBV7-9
TGTGCCAGCAGCTCCCCTACGCGGGGAAGGGATCACACTGAAGCTTTCTTT
CASSSPTRGRDHTEAFF
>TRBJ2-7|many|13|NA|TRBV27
TGTGCCAGCAGCCACGGACGACCCGACGAGCAGTACTTC
CASSHGRPDEQYF
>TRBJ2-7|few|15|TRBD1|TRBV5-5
TGTGCCAGCAGCCTGGGACAGGGTGGTATCTACGAGCAGTACTTC
CASSLGQGGIYEQYF
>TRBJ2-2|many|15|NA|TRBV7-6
TGTGCCAGCAGACTAACGGCCAGGGAAACCGGGGAGCTGTTTTTT
CASRLTARETGELFF
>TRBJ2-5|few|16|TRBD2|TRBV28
TGTGCCAGCAGGATTCGCGGGGGTACGGCAGGAGGAAGCCAGTACTTC
CASRIRGGTAGGSQYF
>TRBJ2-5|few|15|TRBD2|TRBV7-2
TGTGCCAGCAGCCCTCTAGCGGGGATGACGGAGACCCAGTACTTC
CASSPLAGMTETQYF
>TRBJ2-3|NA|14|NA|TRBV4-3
TGCGCCAGCAGCCAGGCAGCTAGCACAGATACGCAGTATTTT
CASSQAASTDTQYF
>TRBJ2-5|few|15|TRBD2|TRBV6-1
TGTGCCAGCAGTGAGCTACTAGCGGGGGGACAGACCCAGTACTTC
CASSELLAGGQTQYF
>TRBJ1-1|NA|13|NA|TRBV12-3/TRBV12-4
TGTGCCAGCAGTTTCCTGACAGAGGGTGAAGCTTTCTTT
CASSFLTEGEAFF
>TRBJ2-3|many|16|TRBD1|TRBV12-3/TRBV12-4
TGTGCCAGCAGGGATTGGACAGGGGCCCCTACAGATACGCAGTATTTT
CASRDWTGAPTDTQYF
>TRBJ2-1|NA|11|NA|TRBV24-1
TGTGCCACCAGTGTGGCAAATGAGCAGTTCTTC
CATSVANEQFF
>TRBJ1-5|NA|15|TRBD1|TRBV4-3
TGCGCCAGCAGCCAAGACCACAGGGGGTATCAGCCCCAGCATTTT
CASSQDHRGYQPQHF
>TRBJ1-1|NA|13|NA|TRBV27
TGTGCCAGCAGCCTTCAACCAAAGACTGAAGCTTTCTTT
CASSLQPKTEAFF
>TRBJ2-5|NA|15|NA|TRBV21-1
TGTGCCAGCAGCAAAAGGGACACTGCCGGGGAGACCCAGTACTTC
CASSKRDTAGETQYF
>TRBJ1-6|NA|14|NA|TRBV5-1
TGCGCCAGCAGCTTGGCCGAAGCTAAGTCACCCCTCCACTTT
CASSLAEAKSPLHF
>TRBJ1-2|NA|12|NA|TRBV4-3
TGCGCCAGCAGCCAAGATTCCGGCGGCTACACCTTC
CASSQDSGGYTF
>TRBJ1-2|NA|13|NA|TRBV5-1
TGCGCCAGCAGCTTTGAGGGGAGAAATGGCTACACCTTC
CASSFEGRNGYTF
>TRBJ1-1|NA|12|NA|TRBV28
TGTGCCAGCAGTTTATTTCCCGCTGAAGCTTTCTTT
CASSLFPAEAFF